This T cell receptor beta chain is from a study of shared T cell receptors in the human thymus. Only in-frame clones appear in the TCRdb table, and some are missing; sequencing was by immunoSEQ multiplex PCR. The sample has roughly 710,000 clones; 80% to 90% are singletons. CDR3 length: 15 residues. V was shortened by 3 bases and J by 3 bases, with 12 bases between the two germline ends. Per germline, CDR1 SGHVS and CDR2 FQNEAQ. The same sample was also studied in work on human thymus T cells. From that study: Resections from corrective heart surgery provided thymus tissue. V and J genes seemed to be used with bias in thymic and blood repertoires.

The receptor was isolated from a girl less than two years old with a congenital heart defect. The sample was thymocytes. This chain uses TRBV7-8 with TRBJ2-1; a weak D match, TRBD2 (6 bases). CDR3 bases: TGTGCCAGCAGCTTGCGGGGTCAGGGCTACAATGAGCAGTTCTTC. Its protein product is CASSLRGQGYNEQFF.